The sequence of this TCR beta chain was determined in a study of blood T cell repertoires in COVID-19. On the study more broadly: Italy, Spain and the United States were the sources of the convalescent and acute COVID-19 samples. T cells, B-cell-depleted T cells, or PBMCs supplied cDNA or gDNA.

In the original analysis: Reference gene primer amplification in the assay estimated nucleated cell counts. Sequencing was performed with immunoSEQ multiplex PCR; in TCRdb, only in-frame clones are kept and a portion is missing. Clonal size and the V and J genes are those of that table, whereas D and trimming came from the DNA. The top ten hold around 9.6% of the sample, which has about 240,000 clones, roughly 80% seen once. The origin of this receptor is an elderly woman with acute or convalescent COVID-19. The sequenced sample was peripheral blood.

The CDR3 bases are TGTGCCAGCAGTTTATCCCCAACCGGGACAGGGTATGGCTACACCTTC. Amino acid sequence: CASSLSPTGTGYGYTF. J is TRBJ1-2 and V is TRBV28; TRBD1 matches 9 bases. The CDR3 has 16 residues. Germline-derived CDR1 and CDR2 are MDHEN and SYDVKM. Trimming removed 1 base from V and 5 bases from J; junction bases left unmatched: 8.